Below, 7 T cell receptor beta chains from the same sample are listed, as sequenced in a study of blood T cell repertoires in COVID-19. Using immunoSEQ multiplex PCR, the repertoire was profiled, and TCRdb retains in-frame clones only, with some absent. Here the sample spans tens of thousands of clones, about 83% being singletons. The sequencing input was peripheral blood. The receptors originated from a woman older than 75 with acute or convalescent COVID-19.

The V gene is TRBV7-3, the J gene TRBJ2-1; TRBD2 matches 9 bases. Germline trimming cut 5 bases from V and 2 bases from J; bases unmatched to any gene: 7. This CDR3 has 16 amino acids. Germline assignment: CDR1 SGHTA and CDR2 FQGTGA. The DNA of the CDR3 is TGTGCCAGCAGCGTTCAAGCGGGAGGCCCCTACAATGAGCAGTTCTTC. Translation: CASSVQAGGPYNEQFF.

The chain employs TRBV24-1 and TRBJ1-1; 7 nucleotides match TRBD1. Germline-derived CDR1 and CDR2 are KGHDR and SFDVKD. Trimming took 2 bases from V and 10 from J; bases not matched to a gene: 12. The CDR3 is made up of 15 amino acids. The CDR3 DNA sequence: TGTGCCACCAGTGATTACTACGACGGACAGGATGTAGCTTTCTTT. Protein: CATSDYYDGQDVAFF.

The rearrangement uses TRBV7-2 and TRBJ2-6; 10 nucleotides match TRBD1. The germline CDR1 and CDR2 sequences are SGHTA and FQGNSA. The V and J ends lost 2 bases and 4 bases, in that order; junction bases with no gene match: 8. This CDR3 region has 18 residues. The CDR3 here is CASSLKGTGASGANVLTF. CDR3 nucleotides: TGTGCCAGCAGCTTAAAAGGGACAGGGGCGTCCGGGGCCAACGTCCTGACTTTC.

This chain uses TRBV11-3 with TRBJ2-3, with TRBD1 matching 7 bases. This CDR3 contains 14 residues. Germline V gene data show CDR1 as SGHNT and CDR2 as YENEEA. J lost 3 bases, V lost 2 bases, and 2 bases had no gene match. CDR3 loop: CASSLTGVTDTQYF. The CDR3, as DNA: TGTGCCAGCAGCTTAACAGGGGTTACAGATACGCAGTATTTT.

V is TRBV12-3 or TRBV12-4 and J is TRBJ1-1; no definite D call. The CDR3 runs 13 residues. V was shortened by 3 bases and J by 1 base, with 6 bases between the two germline ends. The CDR3, as DNA: TGTGCCAGCAGTTTCACGGGGAACACTGAAGCTTTCTTT. Translating gives CASSFTGNTEAFF.

J is TRBJ2-3 and V is TRBV9; weak D call: TRBD2 (6 bases). Trimming took 0 bases from V and 0 from J, leaving 11 bases between them. Per the germline V gene, CDR1 is SGDLS and CDR2 is YYNGEE. The CDR3 has 16 residues. The CDR3 region is CASSVGAGASTDTQYF. CDR3 nucleotide sequence: TGTGCCAGCAGCGTAGGAGCGGGTGCTAGCACAGATACGCAGTATTTT.

This clone was counted between two and nine times. V gene TRBV12-5 combines with J gene TRBJ2-7, with 7 bases aligning to TRBD2. Trimming at V came to 2 bases and at J to 3 bases, leaving 7 bases not matched to a gene. From germline, CDR1 is LGHNT and CDR2 FRNRAP. The CDR3 is made up of 15 amino acids. CDR3 sequence reads: CASGLHPGGFYEQYF. The CDR3 DNA is TGTGCTAGTGGTTTGCATCCGGGAGGATTCTACGAGCAGTACTTC.